These 30 T cell receptor beta chains were all obtained from the same sample, sequenced in a study of CD4 and CD8 cells across lung adenocarcinoma regions. MiXCR, run by TCRdb on the PCR reads, gives a single entry per CDR3 protein. The sample records thousands of distinct CDR3 sequences, around 66% being singletons. The specimen was CD4+ T cells from the margin of a lung tumor. These receptors originate from a female donor with lung adenocarcinoma. The CD4 and CD8 labels of this study may be unreliable.

This clonotype occurred a few times. J is TRBJ1-5 and V is TRBV12-3 or TRBV12-4; D is ambiguous. The CDR3 is 14 residues long. V was shortened by 5 bases and J by 3 bases, with 11 bases between the two germline ends. CDR3 region: CASSLAGLNQPQHF. The CDR3 nucleotides are TGTGCCAGCAGTCTGGCAGGCCTCAATCAGCCCCAGCATTTT.

V usage is TRBV12-3 or TRBV12-4 and J usage is TRBJ2-3, with 10 bases fitting TRBD2. CDR3 length: 15 amino acids. Trimming took 1 base from V and 5 from J; bases not matched to a gene: 3. In nucleotides, the CDR3 is TGTGCCAGCAGTTTAGTAGCGGGAGGAAGAGATACGCAGTATTTT. This sequence encodes CASSLVAGGRDTQYF.

The CDR3 DNA sequence: TGTGCCAGCAGTTTAGTGCGAGGCTTCACTGAAGCTTTCTTT. It yields the protein CASSLVRGFTEAFF. V usage is TRBV12-3 or TRBV12-4 and J usage is TRBJ1-1; D not certain. V dropped 1 base and J dropped 4 bases, with 10 bases sitting between them. The CDR3 consists of 14 residues.

This clonotype has a handful of counts. V usage is TRBV6-2 or TRBV6-3 and J usage is TRBJ2-1; D not certain. Trimming pared 6 bases from V and 6 bases from J, leaving 18 bases between. The CDR3 totals 15 residues. Per the germline V gene, CDR1 is MNHEY and CDR2 is SVGEGT. The CDR3 region is CASSLGMDRINEQFF. CDR3 sequence (DNA): TGTGCCAGCAGCCTAGGGATGGACCGCATCAATGAGCAGTTCTTC.

The chain has TRBV7-2 and TRBJ2-5; D not resolved. The germline V gene encodes CDR1 SGHTA and CDR2 FQGNSA. The CDR3 runs to 12 residues. Trimming removed 5 bases from V and 5 bases from J, with 9 bases in between. CDR3 bases: TGTGCCAGCAGCCTTTATATGGAGACCCAGTACTTC. Translated: CASSLYMETQYF.

The V call is TRBV6-1, the J call TRBJ2-3; 11 nucleotides line up with TRBD2. Germline CDR1 and CDR2: MNHNS and SASEGT. The CDR3 runs to 14 residues. J was trimmed by 6 bases and V by 6 bases; bases with no gene match: 5. CDR3 DNA: TGTGCCAGCAGACTAGCGGGAGATGGGGATACGCAGTATTTT. This encodes CASRLAGDGDTQYF.

As regards this clonotype: Here the CDR3 omits its conserved ending phenylalanine or tryptophan, so a read error is the likely source. Because the CDR3's place on the DNA is in doubt, the DNA is left out and the CDR3 is given as listed by TCRdb. The rearrangement uses TRBV6-1 and TRBJ1-4; the DNA was not compared with TRBD1, the D call given in the table. Counting both end residues, the CDR3 totals 24 amino acids. CDR1 is MNHNS, CDR2 SASEGT, per germline. The CDR3: CASSPLYEQYFGPARGSDRKSTRL.

V usage is TRBV4-3 and J usage is TRBJ1-3; D not certain. The CDR3 runs to 15 residues. Germline CDR1 is LGHNA and CDR2 is YSLEER. Trimming stripped 1 base from V and 2 bases from J, with 9 bases between. The CDR3 sequence: CASSQGMRAGNTIYF. The CDR3 DNA reads as TGCGCCAGCAGCCAAGGGATGCGAGCTGGAAACACCATATATTTT.

The CDR3 nucleotides read TGTGCCAGCAGCTTAGAGGCCCCGAGGACCTCGAACACTGAAGCTTTCTTT. It encodes CASSLEAPRTSNTEAFF. The chain has TRBV7-6 and TRBJ1-1, with no clear D. The V gene lost 1 base and the J gene lost 1 base, with 16 bases spanning the gap. CDR3 size: 17 residues. CDR1 and CDR2 (germline): SGHVS, FNYEAQ.

Details on this clonotype: Its ends do not fully match the called genes, so a read error is possible. J is TRBJ2-3 and V is TRBV25-1; D possibly matches TRBD1 or TRBD2 (5 bases each). The CDR3 extends over 16 amino acids. Germline loops: CDR1 MGHDK, CDR2 SYGVNS. CDR3 bases: TGTGCCAGCACCCCGGGACCCCGACCAGCCACAGATACGCAGTATTTC. It translates to CASTPGPRPATDTQYF.

Only a few counts were recorded for this clonotype. The V call is TRBV6-2 or TRBV6-3, the J call TRBJ2-1; 9 positions agree with TRBD1. The CDR3 sequence is 14 residues long. V shed 2 bases and J 10 bases; nucleotides not matched to a gene: 6. CDR1 and CDR2 from the germline V gene are MNHEY and SVGEGT. CDR3 region: CASSYGGQGYEQFF. The CDR3 DNA follows: TGTGCCAGCAGTTACGGGGGACAGGGCTACGAGCAGTTCTTC.

The V gene is TRBV7-8, the J gene TRBJ2-6; 8 nucleotides agree with TRBD1. From germline, CDR1 is SGHVS and CDR2 FQNEAQ. The CDR3 totals 15 residues. The junction had 8 bases not matched to a gene; V was cut back by 3 bases and J by 10 bases. CDR3 nucleotide sequence: TGTGCCAGCAGCTTGACGACAGGGGCGGCGAACGTCCTGACTTTC. Translation gives CASSLTTGAANVLTF.

This clonotype was picked up a small number of times. V and J are TRBV7-2 and TRBJ2-5; D call uncertain. V lost 2 bases, J lost 2 bases, and 6 bases lay in between. Germline V gene data show CDR1 as SGHTA and CDR2 as FQGNSA. The CDR3 spans 13 residues. The CDR3 here is CASSLWQQETQYF. In DNA, the CDR3 is TGTGCCAGCAGCTTATGGCAGCAAGAGACCCAGTACTTC.

V gene TRBV6-5 combines with J gene TRBJ2-1, with D maybe TRBD1 (6 bases). The J call is doubtful: the DNA matches TRBJ2-5 better. This CDR3 is 13 amino acids long. Germline V CDR1 and CDR2: MNHEY, SVGAGI. The CDR3 sequence is CASSLNRVETQYF. CDR3 DNA sequence: TGTGCCAGCAGTTTAAACAGGGTAGAGACCCAGTACTTC.

By sample fraction, this clonotype is large. The J gene is TRBJ2-1, the V gene TRBV6-1; perhaps TRBD2 as D (6 bases). The better agreement between TRBJ2-7 and the DNA end casts doubt on the J call. The CDR3 runs to 15 residues. The germline gives CDR1 MNHNS, CDR2 SASEGT. The CDR3 sequence: CASQRDSEGAYEQYF. Written as DNA, the CDR3 is TGTGCCAGCCAAAGGGACTCCGAGGGCGCCTACGAGCAGTACTTC.

The V and J genes are TRBV7-2 and TRBJ2-1; no clear D. This CDR3 has 15 residues. Germline-derived CDR1 and CDR2 are SGHTA and FQGNSA. With 5 bases removed from V and 0 bases from J, the gap between germline ends came to 11 bases. This CDR3 reads CASSQAWSSYNEQFF. Here the CDR3 DNA reads TGTGCCAGCAGCCAGGCCTGGAGCTCCTACAATGAGCAGTTCTTC.

This clonotype has more than one count but fewer than ten. V usage is TRBV14 and J usage is TRBJ1-4; TRBD1 matches at 9 bases. V lost 0 bases, J lost 5 bases, and 4 bases stayed unmatched. The CDR3 sequence is 16 residues long. Germline CDR1 is SGHDN and CDR2 is FVKESK. In DNA form, the CDR3 reads TGTGCCAGCAGCCAAGATCCCGGGACAGGGAATGAAAAACTGTTTTTT. This encodes CASSQDPGTGNEKLFF.

This rearrangement joins TRBV11-3 to TRBJ2-5; possible D gene TRBD2, 6 bases. Looked up from germline, CDR1 is SGHNT and CDR2 is YENEEA. There are 13 residues in the CDR3. Trimming left V 5 bases short and J 5 bases short, with 12 bases between. The CDR3 sequence is CASSPGLRETQYF. Written as DNA, the CDR3 is TGTGCCAGCAGCCCCGGACTAAGGGAGACCCAGTACTTC.

This chain joins TRBV6-5 and TRBJ1-4; 11 bases are shared with TRBD1. The CDR3 is 20 residues long. Per germline, CDR1 MNHEY and CDR2 SVGAGI. The ends lost 3 bases at V and 1 base at J; junction bases unmatched: 13. This CDR3 reads CASSYFRTGGGLGTNEKLFF. The CDR3 nucleotides are TGTGCCAGCAGTTATTTTCGGACAGGGGGCGGCTTGGGAACTAATGAAAAACTGTTTTTT.

The genes are TRBV10-2 and TRBJ2-2; no clear D gene. Per the germline V gene, CDR1 is WSHSY and CDR2 is SAAADI. Trimming left V 3 bases short and J 2 bases short, with 4 bases between. CDR3 length equals 13 residues. This CDR3 reads CASSDYNTGELFF. DNA of the CDR3: TGCGCCAGCAGTGACTACAACACCGGGGAGCTGTTTTTT.

V is TRBV7-9 and J is TRBJ1-1; perhaps TRBD1 as D (5 bases). V lost 5 bases to trimming and J lost 3 bases, with 19 bases between them. Germline V gene sequence: CDR1 SEHNR, CDR2 FQNEAQ (reference sequence). The CDR3 spans 16 residues. The CDR3 bases are TGTGCCAGCAGCAGTGCGGGGATGGGGCCTGACACTGAAGCTTTCTTT. Encoded protein: CASSSAGMGPDTEAFF.

The rearrangement links TRBV6-5 to TRBJ1-1; D unclear. Trimming removed 0 bases from V and 5 bases from J, with 10 bases in between. CDR3 length equals 14 residues. Germline assignment: CDR1 MNHEY and CDR2 SVGAGI. CDR3 DNA sequence: TGTGCCAGCAGTTACTCGATCGTGAGGACTGAAGCTTTCTTT. Its translation is CASSYSIVRTEAFF.

Remarks on this clonotype: No conserved phenylalanine or tryptophan ends this CDR3, so it is likely a read error. No DNA is shown, since the ends of the CDR3 on it are uncertain; the CDR3 is the one TCRdb lists. CDR3: CASSFGENNEQFFGP. The rearrangement links TRBV11-2 to TRBJ1-6. Per the germline V gene, CDR1 is SGHAT and CDR2 is FQNNGV. The CDR3 region is 15 residues in length, termini included.

Comment on this clonotype: A read error may explain this, as a much larger clone is one base away. The chain carries TRBV6-1 and TRBJ2-4, with unresolved D. The tail of the sequence fits TRBJ2-1 better, so the J call may be wrong. This CDR3 region has 12 residues. Germline V gene lookup returns CDR1 MNHNS and CDR2 SASEGT. CDR3 nucleotide sequence: TGTGCCAGCAGTGGTGCGAAACACGAGCAGTTCTTC. Protein sequence: CASSGAKHEQFF.

The V call is TRBV6-1, the J call TRBJ2-1; 10 bases are a match to TRBD1. The J call is doubtful: the DNA matches TRBJ2-5 better. CDR3 length: 13 amino acids. The V gene's germline CDR1 is MNHNS and CDR2 SASEGT. Here the CDR3 reads CASGTGVEETQYF. CDR3 nucleotide sequence: TGTGCCAGCGGGACAGGGGTTGAAGAGACCCAGTACTTC.

J is TRBJ2-5 and V is TRBV30, with 9 bases fitting TRBD1. The CDR3 contains 14 residues. Per germline, CDR1 GTSNPN and CDR2 SVGIG (reference sequence). With V trimmed by 1 base and J by 3 bases, 3 bases remained unmatched. The CDR3 DNA is TGTGCCTGGAGTGCGGGGACAGGGAAAGAGACCCAGTACTTC. Amino acid sequence: CAWSAGTGKETQYF.

A few counts support this clonotype. The chain is built from TRBV3-1 and TRBJ2-1, with D maybe TRBD1 (6 bases). There are 17 residues in the CDR3. V dropped 1 base and J dropped 9 bases, with 22 bases sitting between them. The germline gives CDR1 LGHDT, CDR2 YNNKEL (reference sequence). The DNA of the CDR3 is TGTGCCAGCAGCCAAGGGTCCAATCAAGGGGGATTCAGTGAGCAGTTCTTC. This gives the protein CASSQGSNQGGFSEQFF.

This chain uses TRBV10-2 with TRBJ2-1; 12 positions agree with TRBD2. This CDR3 contains 14 residues. Trimming at V came to 3 bases and at J to 7 bases, leaving 1 base not matched to a gene. CDR1 is WSHSY, CDR2 SAAADI, per germline. The chain's CDR3 is CASSELAGGNEQFF. CDR3 nucleotide sequence: TGCGCCAGCAGTGAACTAGCGGGAGGAAATGAGCAGTTCTTC.

The chain recombines TRBV11-3 with TRBJ2-5; D uncertain. The DNA end favors TRBJ2-7, so the J call may be wrong. The length of the CDR3 is 14 residues. Germline V CDR1 and CDR2: SGHNT, YENEEA. CDR3 region: CASSFARIAYEQYF. The CDR3 coding sequence is TGTGCCAGCAGCTTCGCCAGAATAGCCTACGAGCAGTACTTC.

DNA for the CDR3: TGTGCCAGCAGCTCCGGACAGGGCCATACTGAAGCTTTCTTT. Its translation: CASSSGQGHTEAFF. The chain is built from TRBV7-3 and TRBJ1-1; 8 bases are shared with TRBD1. The ends lost 4 bases at V and 5 bases at J; junction bases unmatched: 6. Germline CDR1 reads SGHTA; CDR2 reads FQGTGA. The CDR3 runs to 14 residues.